This TCR beta chain was documented in a study of blood T cell repertoires in COVID-19. Overall study context: Samples taken during acute and convalescent COVID-19 were collected in the United States, Italy and Spain. Sample material is recorded as cDNA or gDNA derived from T cells, B-cell-depleted T cells, or PBMCs.

Original processing notes: Nucleated cell number was recorded as an estimate derived from reference gene primer amplification. Sequencing was performed with immunoSEQ multiplex PCR; in TCRdb, only in-frame clones are kept and a portion is missing. That table supplies the V and J calls and clone size; D and trimming were determined from the DNA. The data contain roughly 290,000 clones, roughly 86% of them singletons. This CDR3 has 14 residues. Trimming left V 0 bases short and J 7 bases short, with 10 bases between. Germline V CDR1 and CDR2: MNHNS, SASEGT. V is TRBV6-1 and J is TRBJ1-5, with D perhaps matching TRBD1 (6 bases). This TCR derives from a woman aged 30 to 39 who had recovered from COVID-19. The sequenced sample was peripheral blood. In nucleotides, the CDR3 is TGTGCCAGCAGTGAAGCGGTTACAGGGCAGCCCCAGCATTTT. This translates into CASSEAVTGQPQHF.